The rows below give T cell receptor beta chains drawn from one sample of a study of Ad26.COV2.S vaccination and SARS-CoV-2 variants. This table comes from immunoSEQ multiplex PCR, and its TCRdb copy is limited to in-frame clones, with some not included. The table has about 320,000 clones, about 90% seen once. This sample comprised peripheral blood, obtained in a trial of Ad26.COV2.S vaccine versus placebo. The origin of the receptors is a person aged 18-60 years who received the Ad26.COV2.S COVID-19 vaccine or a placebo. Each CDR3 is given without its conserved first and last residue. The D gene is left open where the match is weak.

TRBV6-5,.,ASSPWPGIEAF
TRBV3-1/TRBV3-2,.,ASSRRDEAF
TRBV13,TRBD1,ASSGGGTAQGPLH
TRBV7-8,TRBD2,ASSPMGGTSGFSYNEQF
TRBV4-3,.,ASSQVSGDQPQH
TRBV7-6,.,ASSLSTLLAMTGELF
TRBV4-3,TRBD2,ASSQDWSGLNTDTQY
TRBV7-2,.,ASSLGFNTEAF
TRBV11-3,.,ASSPQTGELF
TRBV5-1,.,ASSLGGAGALNTEAF
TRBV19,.,ASSIINSSYNEQF
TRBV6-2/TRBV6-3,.,ASSYVVGVGNQPQH
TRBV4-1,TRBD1,ASSHWGGVTGSTKTLYGYT
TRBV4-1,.,ASSQGAGDTEAF
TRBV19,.,ATLGGVYQPQH
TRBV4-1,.,ASSERGETIY
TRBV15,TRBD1,ATSRGQGPDGELF
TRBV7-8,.,ASSLYAGNTIY
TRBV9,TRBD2,ASSVVSGGYNEQF
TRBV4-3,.,ASSQVTGPEAF
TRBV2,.,ASGRQFTQY
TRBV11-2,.,ASSFSAQEGTQY
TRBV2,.,ASSDRGSMTGELF
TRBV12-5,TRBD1,ASGLYGTGYNSPLH
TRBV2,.,ASSEARGNRSYGYT
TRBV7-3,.,ASSLTGDPAYNEQF
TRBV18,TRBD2,ASSPLAGNTDTQY
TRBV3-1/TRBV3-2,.,ASSQDSWASSYNEQF
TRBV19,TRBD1,ASSLGQTPSGYT
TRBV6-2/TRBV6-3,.,ASSHRDPNYGYT
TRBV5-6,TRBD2,ASSLAASGGQFLAYEQY
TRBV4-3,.,ASSQSRQTNTEAF
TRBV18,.,ASSPTRGEPQH
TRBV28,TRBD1,ASSRPQGGEKLF
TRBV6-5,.,ASRGGAAEFYGYT
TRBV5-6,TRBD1,ASSLVRDRGTYGYT
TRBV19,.,ATSDGPNEKLF
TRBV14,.,ASSPLMTGAGTEAF
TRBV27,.,ASSLSVGGRSYGYT
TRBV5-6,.,ASSLRGGNTIY
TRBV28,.,ASRMTADTQY
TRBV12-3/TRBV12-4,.,ASSLGTTLEH
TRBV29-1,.,SVEGETGRNYGYT
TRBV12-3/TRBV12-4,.,ASSFMHGYT
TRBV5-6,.,ASRYRNTEAF
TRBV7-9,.,ASKGARTSFLGELF
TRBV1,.,TSSQEAPDRAPDTQY
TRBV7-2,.,ASSSGRYGYT
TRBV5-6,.,ASSFPLLPDYGYT
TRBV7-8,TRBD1,ASSLVVGTGGAGEQY
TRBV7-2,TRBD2,ASSPELAGVRSHNEQF
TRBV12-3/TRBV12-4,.,ASSFDRINIQY
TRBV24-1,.,ATSEPDTDTQY
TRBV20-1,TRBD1,SASTGTGSTEAF
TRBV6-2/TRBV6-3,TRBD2,ASSWSELAGNTDTQY
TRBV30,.,AWSHPGTQY
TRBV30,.,AHANTEAF
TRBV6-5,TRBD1,ASRYDRVTGELF
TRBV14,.,ALQSSLGGTQY